The clone carrying this T cell receptor beta chain showed up just a few times. The record originates from a study of blood T cells in healthy people across ages. At least 5.5 micrograms of total RNA were extracted per sample. Together with a sample-barcoded 5' primer, a J-beta primer mix was included in a second PCR lasting 7 to 11 cycles. TCRdb ran MiXCR on the 5' RACE reads and lists one entry per CDR3 protein. The sample lists 950,000 to 1,200,000 distinct CDR3 sequences, around two fifths occurring once. Trimming stripped 5 bases from V and 4 bases from J, with 14 bases between. Germline CDR1 reads DFQATT; CDR2 reads SNEGSKA (reference sequence). The length of the CDR3 is 13 residues.

The specimen sequenced was blood. The chain couples TRBV20-1 to TRBJ1-1; D is perhaps TRBD1 (5 bases). This TCR was recovered from a man aged 18 to 29 in good health. CDR3 coding DNA: TGCAGTGCTTCACCGGGTCAGGGCACTGAAGCTTTCTTT. Its translation is CSASPGQGTEAFF.